Following are 5 T cell receptor beta chains from one sample sequenced in a study of shared clonotypes between healthy human individuals. CD45RO-negative CD8 cells positively selected for CCR7 made up the naive population, which excluded terminally differentiated effector memory CD45RA+ cells. Generated by immunoSEQ multiplex PCR, the TCRdb table keeps only in-frame clones and is missing some. The sample carries roughly 570,000 clones, 95% to 98% recorded once. Material for sequencing was naive CD8+ T cells sorted from blood. All receptors derive from a man younger than 40 in good health.

The CDR3 here is CASSITGTGTLGASYEQYF. As DNA, the CDR3 is TGCGCCAGCAGCATCACCGGGACAGGGACTCTAGGTGCCTCCTACGAGCAGTACTTC. The chain carries TRBV5-1 and TRBJ2-7; 9 nucleotides match TRBD1. Trimming at V came to 4 bases and at J to 0 bases, leaving 17 bases not matched to a gene. The germline V gene encodes CDR1 SGHRS and CDR2 YFSETQ. The CDR3 totals 19 residues.

The rearrangement uses TRBV10-2 and TRBJ2-1; D is unresolved. The CDR3 consists of 10 residues. V was clipped by 3 bases and J by 9 bases, with 3 bases between them. Germline V CDR1 and CDR2: WSHSY, SAAADI. CDR3 residues: CASSDREQFF. The CDR3 coding sequence is TGCGCCAGCAGTGATCGTGAGCAGTTCTTC.

V gene TRBV4-1 combines with J gene TRBJ2-5, with D possibly TRBD1 on 5 matching bases. Per the germline V gene, CDR1 is MGHRA and CDR2 is YSYEKL. The CDR3 length is 15 residues. V was pared by 1 base and J by 1 base, with 10 bases between. CDR3 sequence: CASSQGQFPQETQYF. For the CDR3, the DNA is TGCGCCAGCAGCCAAGGACAGTTTCCCCAAGAGACCCAGTACTTC.

The chain combines TRBV29-1 with TRBJ2-1, with TRBD2 as a possible D gene (5 bases). Germline CDR1 and CDR2: SQVTM and ANQGSEA. CDR3 size: 15 residues. Trimming removed 0 bases at V and 6 bases at J, with 15 bases between. In DNA form, the CDR3 reads TGCAGCGTTGAAGATCGAGGACCAGCGGTCAATGAGCAGTTCTTC. Residues: CSVEDRGPAVNEQFF.

The rearrangement joins TRBV30 to TRBJ2-2; 7 bases align to TRBD1. V gave up 5 bases and J gave up 3 bases; unmatched junction bases: 3. Germline-derived CDR1 and CDR2 are GTSNPN and SVGIG (reference sequence). The CDR3 runs 13 residues. The CDR3 loop is CAWGDSYTGELFF. The DNA for the CDR3 is TGTGCCTGGGGGGACAGTTACACCGGGGAGCTGTTTTTT.